The 21 T cell receptor beta chains below come from one sample, sequenced in a study of T cells after posttransplantation cyclophosphamide. Here immunoSEQ multiplex PCR was the method, and the copy in TCRdb shows in-frame clones only, minus some. The table records around 43,000 clones, 92% of them present only once. The specimen sequenced was PBMCs. The receptor set was obtained from a woman aged 45-60 years in good health and a related stem cell transplant donor.

The chain joins TRBV5-1 to TRBJ2-7, with TRBD2 matching 8 bases. This CDR3 contains 15 residues. With V trimmed by 0 bases and J by 2 bases, 4 bases remained unmatched. Germline-derived CDR1 and CDR2 are SGHRS and YFSETQ. For the CDR3, the DNA is TGCGCCAGCAGCTTGGATTTAGCGGGGCCCTACGAGCAGTACTTC. Amino acids: CASSLDLAGPYEQYF.

This CDR3 reads CASSSPRDSNYEQYF. The CDR3 DNA follows: TGTGCCAGCAGCTCGCCCCGGGACTCAAACTACGAGCAGTACTTC. The V call is TRBV7-2, the J call TRBJ2-7, with TRBD2 as a possible D gene (6 bases). In germline, CDR1 is SGHTA, CDR2 FQGNSA. V shed 4 bases and J shed 3 bases, with 16 bases lying between them. This CDR3 has 15 amino acids.

Concerning this clone itself: This specimen includes other DNA sequences encoding the same CDR3. The chain carries TRBV25-1 and TRBJ1-6; 7 bases match TRBD1. This CDR3 is 16 amino acids long. From germline, CDR1 is MGHDK and CDR2 SYGVNS. V was clipped by 5 bases and J by 6 bases; unmatched bases: 10. The CDR3 DNA follows: TGTGCCAGCAGTAGCCATTCCGGGACAGTTAATTCACCCCTCCACTTT. Its translation is CASSSHSGTVNSPLHF.

The V gene is TRBV11-2, the J gene TRBJ2-1; a possible D gene is TRBD2 (6 bases). The length of the CDR3 is 16 residues. Trimming removed 4 bases at V and 5 bases at J, with 18 bases between. Per germline, CDR1 SGHAT and CDR2 FQNNGV. This CDR3 reads CASSYPGTARDNEQFF. The CDR3 DNA is TGTGCCAGCAGCTACCCGGGGACTGCGAGAGACAATGAGCAGTTCTTC. Complete variable domain (other parts from reference TRBV11-2 and TRBJ2-1): EAGVAQSPRYKIIEKRQSVAFWCNPISGHATLYWYQQILGQGPKLLIQFQNNGVVDDSQLPKDRFSAERLKGVDSTLKIQPAKLEDSAVYLCASSYPGTARDNEQFFGPGTRLTVL.

The chain has TRBV7-6 and TRBJ2-5; 10 bases fit TRBD2. The germline CDR1 and CDR2 sequences are SGHVS and FNYEAQ. Trimming removed 1 base from V and 4 bases from J; junction bases left unmatched: 9. The CDR3 has 17 residues. CDR3 coding DNA: TGTGCCAGCAGCTTAGGTTTTGGAGCGGGGGGGCGAGAGACCCAGTACTTC. Translating it yields CASSLGFGAGGRETQYF.

The chain recombines TRBV6-5 with TRBJ1-2, with D unclear. Germline values: CDR1 MNHEY, CDR2 SVGAGI. This CDR3 has 14 residues. The V and J ends lost 5 bases and 4 bases respectively, with 14 bases between them. This CDR3 is CASSTMTGFYGYTF. CDR3 DNA sequence: TGTGCCAGCAGTACCATGACCGGGTTCTATGGCTACACCTTC.

This clone occurred a few times. V usage is TRBV10-1 and J usage is TRBJ1-1, with D unresolved. The CDR3 consists of 12 residues. The V gene lost 3 bases and the J gene lost 8 bases, with 10 bases spanning the gap. From germline, CDR1 is WNHNN and CDR2 SYGVQD (reference sequence). CDR3 protein: CASSEVGREAFF. CDR3 in DNA: TGCGCCAGCAGTGAAGTTGGGAGAGAAGCTTTCTTT.

This clone was recorded once. The chain couples TRBV6-5 to TRBJ2-5; 7 bases map to TRBD2. Unmatched junction bases numbered 12, after V lost 8 bases and J lost 3 bases. CDR1 and CDR2 (germline): MNHEY, SVGAGI. The CDR3 length is 15 residues. As DNA, the CDR3 is TGTGCCAGCGGAGTTACAGTGGGGGGGGAAGAGACCCAGTACTTC. It encodes CASGVTVGGEETQYF.

The chain combines TRBV2 with TRBJ1-3; 11 bases are a match to TRBD1. CDR1 and CDR2 from the germline V gene are SNHLY and FYNNEI. Trimming took 6 bases from V and 0 from J; bases not matched to a gene: 10. The CDR3 is 18 residues long. CDR3 sequence: CASRSSVGQGVSGNTIYF. The CDR3 coding sequence is TGTGCCAGCAGGAGTTCCGTGGGACAGGGGGTCTCTGGAAACACCATATATTTT.

V gene TRBV7-2 combines with J gene TRBJ1-5, with 7 bases fitting TRBD1. Germline V gene sequence: CDR1 SGHTA, CDR2 FQGNSA. This CDR3 is 15 amino acids long. Trimming cost V 4 bases and J 4 bases; bases outside gene matches: 7. The CDR3 region has the DNA TGTGCCAGCAGCTCCCGGGACAGCCGGAATCAGCCCCAGCATTTT. Amino acids: CASSSRDSRNQPQHF.

In nucleotides, the CDR3 is TGTGCCAGCAATCTTTCCGGGACAGACTATGGCTACACCTTC. It specifies CASNLSGTDYGYTF. The gene calls are TRBV6-4 and TRBJ1-2, with 7 bases aligning to TRBD1. Trimming removed 7 bases from V and 3 bases from J; junction bases left unmatched: 8. The CDR3 is made up of 14 amino acids. The germline V gene encodes CDR1 MRHNA and CDR2 SNTAGT.

J is TRBJ2-3 and V is TRBV7-6, with 7 bases fitting TRBD2. The CDR3 contains 19 residues. Germline loops: CDR1 SGHVS, CDR2 FNYEAQ. V shed 4 bases, J shed 0 bases, and the junction held 16 bases outside the gene matches. Here the CDR3 reads CASSSSVAASGTSTDTQYF. The CDR3 coding sequence is TGTGCCAGCAGCTCCTCCGTGGCGGCTAGCGGTACTAGCACAGATACGCAGTATTTT. Combining the CDR3 with reference TRBV7-6 and TRBJ2-3 gives the whole variable domain GAGVSQSPRYKVTKRGQDVALRCDPISGHVSLYWYRQALGQGPEFLTYFNYEAQQDKSGLPNDRFSAERPEGSISTLTIQRTEQRDSAMYRCASSSSVAASGTSTDTQYFGPGTRLTVL.

This clone was recorded a few times. J is TRBJ2-7 and V is TRBV7-6; possibly TRBD2 for D (5 bases). This CDR3 region has 13 residues. Germline-derived CDR1 and CDR2 are SGHVS and FNYEAQ. Trimming pared 5 bases from V and 4 bases from J, leaving 12 bases between. CDR3 residues: CASSLGLGYEQYF. In DNA, the CDR3 is TGTGCCAGCAGCCTAGGACTCGGATACGAGCAGTACTTC.

Written as DNA, the CDR3 is TGCAGTGCTAGCCAAATCAACGAGCAGTACTTC. Amino acid sequence: CSASQINEQYF. This chain uses TRBV20-1 with TRBJ2-7, with D uncertain. V lost 3 bases, J lost 5 bases, and 8 bases lay in between. The V gene's germline CDR1 is DFQATT and CDR2 SNEGSKA (reference sequence). This CDR3 is 11 amino acids long.

This chain connects TRBV15 to TRBJ2-3, with 8 bases that match TRBD2. V dropped 0 bases and J dropped 2; count of bases not matched to a gene: 4. The CDR3 spans 16 residues. Per germline, CDR1 LNHNV and CDR2 YYDKDF (reference sequence). CDR3 sequence reads: CATSRDQLADTDTQYF. The CDR3 DNA is TGTGCCACCAGCAGAGACCAACTAGCGGACACAGATACGCAGTATTTT.

This clone was seen only once. The rearrangement links TRBV6-5 to TRBJ2-7; 8 bases line up with TRBD1. The CDR3 length is 14 residues. Germline-derived CDR1 and CDR2 are MNHEY and SVGAGI. The V and J ends lost 6 bases and 0 bases, in that order; junction bases with no gene match: 4. The CDR3 region has the DNA TGTGCCAGCAGGAGGACAGGGAGCTCCTACGAGCAGTACTTC. It codes for CASRRTGSSYEQYF.

This CDR3 reads CASSYGGGNSYNEQFF. CDR3 in DNA: TGCGCCAGTTCTTATGGCGGAGGAAACTCCTACAATGAGCAGTTCTTC. The chain recombines TRBV4-1 with TRBJ2-1, with D maybe TRBD2 (5 bases). V gave up 9 bases and J gave up 0 bases, with 18 bases separating them. CDR3 size: 16 residues. CDR1 and CDR2 from the germline V gene are MGHRA and YSYEKL.

The chain has TRBV5-1 and TRBJ2-7; 9 bases map to TRBD2. J lost 0 bases, V lost 0 bases, and 4 bases had no gene match. This CDR3 contains 16 residues. Germline CDR1 and CDR2: SGHRS and YFSETQ. The chain's CDR3 is CASSLGASGDSYEQYF. Here the CDR3 DNA reads TGCGCCAGCAGCTTGGGCGCTAGCGGGGACTCCTACGAGCAGTACTTC.

The chain carries TRBV9 and TRBJ1-1, with 7 bases fitting TRBD1. J was trimmed by 5 bases and V by 2 bases; bases with no gene match: 6. Per germline, CDR1 SGDLS and CDR2 YYNGEE. This CDR3 is built from 14 residues. Here the CDR3 reads CASSVDTGETEAFF. CDR3 coding DNA: TGTGCCAGCAGCGTTGATACAGGGGAAACTGAAGCTTTCTTT.

This clone was found a few times. This chain uses TRBV13 with TRBJ2-4; D is possibly TRBD1 (6 bases). Germline lookup yields CDR1 PRHDT and CDR2 FYEKMQ (reference sequence). CDR3 length: 15 residues. V shed 6 bases and J shed 2 bases, with 14 bases lying between them. The CDR3 spells CASRTTGPSKNIQYF. In DNA form, the CDR3 reads TGTGCCAGCAGAACGACAGGCCCATCCAAAAACATTCAGTACTTC.

The chain links TRBV7-2 to TRBJ2-5; the D gene is possibly TRBD1 (6 bases). This CDR3 spans 14 amino acids. Germline V lookup: CDR1 SGHTA, CDR2 FQGNSA. Deletions cut 5 bases from V and 1 base from J, with 11 bases between. The CDR3 region is CASSQGQIQETQYF. As DNA, the CDR3 is TGTGCCAGCAGCCAAGGACAGATCCAAGAGACCCAGTACTTC.